This entry features one T cell receptor beta chain sequence. Its antigen is currently unknown. The record originates from a study of identical twins. Study-wide findings and caveats: It was cross-sectional statistical analysis, not following the same donors, that the conclusions relied on. Whereas memory repertoires showed no such difference, abundant cord blood beta clonotypes carried fewer insertions.

CDR1 and CDR2 from the germline V gene are SGHAT and FQNNGV. This CDR3 region has 18 residues. V shed 5 bases, J shed 1 base, and the junction held 11 bases outside the gene matches. All donors comprised healthy Caucasians. Unique molecular identifiers were present on cDNA, and template switching added a universal primer site. TCRdb ran MiXCR on the 5' RACE reads and lists one entry per CDR3 protein. Of some 500,000 distinct CDR3 sequences detected, more than 9% appear once; the ten largest clones hold under 3%. This sample also belongs to another study, concerning yellow fever vaccine responses in identical twins.

The chain is built from TRBV11-2 and TRBJ2-3; 11 bases fit TRBD2. This receptor was taken from a young woman in good health. Sequences were obtained from PBMCs. The CDR3 bases are TGTGCCAGCAGCCTTTGGGGACTAGCGGCCACTGGCACAGATACGCAGTATTTT. It encodes CASSLWGLAATGTDTQYF.